The TCR beta chain under discussion was sequenced for a study of blood T cell repertoires in COVID-19. Background on the study: Spain, Italy and the United States supplied samples that represented acute and convalescent COVID-19. PBMCs, B-cell-depleted T cells, or T cells provided the cDNA or gDNA that made up the material.

CDR1 and CDR2 from the germline V gene are MNHEY and SVGAGI. The CDR3 loop spans 13 amino acids. The ends lost 5 bases at V and 4 bases at J; junction bases unmatched: 3. Method: immunoSEQ multiplex PCR; TCRdb's copy keeps in-frame clones and lacks some. The sample lists roughly 64,000 clones, approximately 92% seen once, with 9.1% in the top ten. The chain couples TRBV6-5 to TRBJ1-2, with 8 nucleotides matching TRBD1. This sequence originates from a woman older than 75 with active COVID-19. Sequencing was performed on peripheral blood. The CDR3 loop reads CASSQTGVYGYTF. As DNA, the CDR3 is TGTGCCAGCAGTCAGACAGGGGTCTATGGCTACACCTTC.